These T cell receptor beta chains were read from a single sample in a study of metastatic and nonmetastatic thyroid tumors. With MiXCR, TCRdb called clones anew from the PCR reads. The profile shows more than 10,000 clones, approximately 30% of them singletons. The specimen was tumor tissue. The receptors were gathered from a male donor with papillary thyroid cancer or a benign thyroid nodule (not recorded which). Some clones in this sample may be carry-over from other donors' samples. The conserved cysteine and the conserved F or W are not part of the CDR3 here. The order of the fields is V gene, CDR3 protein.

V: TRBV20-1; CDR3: SAPEREGKF
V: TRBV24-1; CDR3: ATSDHTKPF
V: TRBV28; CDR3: ASSFRGSRELF
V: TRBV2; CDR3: ASSDRGRTGELF
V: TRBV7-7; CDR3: ASSLGTANTGELF
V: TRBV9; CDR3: ASSPDGDLYEQY
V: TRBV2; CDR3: ASAAGGSYEQY
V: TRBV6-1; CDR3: ASSEERAPNTEAF
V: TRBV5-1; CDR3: ASSTSGIYNEQF
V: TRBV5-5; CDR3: ASSLRGGNYEQY
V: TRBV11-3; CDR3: ASSSRGSSYEQY
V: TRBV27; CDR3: ASSWADTQY
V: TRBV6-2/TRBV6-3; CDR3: ASSSIRQTSSEQY
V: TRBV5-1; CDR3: ASSSTEANYGYT
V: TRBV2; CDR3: ASSLQGSSYNEQF
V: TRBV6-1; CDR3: ASSTGTSYNEQF
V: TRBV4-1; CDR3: ASSQDRGLAGIYNEQF
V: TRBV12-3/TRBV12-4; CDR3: ASSLENQPQH
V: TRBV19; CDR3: ASTGQEFSGYT
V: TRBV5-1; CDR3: ASSRQAESYNEQF
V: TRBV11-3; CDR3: ASSPTDPYEQY
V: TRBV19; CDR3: ASTLWDRDGYT
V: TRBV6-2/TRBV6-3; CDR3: ASRGPTGKDDQYHQH
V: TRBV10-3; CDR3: AIRPQEGVGYT
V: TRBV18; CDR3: ASSPADRSEQY
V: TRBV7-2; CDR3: ASSLRAPYSYEQY
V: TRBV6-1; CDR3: ASSPTPSSQETQY
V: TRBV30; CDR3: AWGEVPYNEQF
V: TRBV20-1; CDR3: SATDAYGYT
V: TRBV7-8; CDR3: ASSLIGAGGMNTEAF
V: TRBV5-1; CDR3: ASSPGSAGMGGEQY
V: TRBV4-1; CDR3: ASSLSPGGLDTIY
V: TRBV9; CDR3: ASSPGQDAEQF
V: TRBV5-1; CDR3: ASSLGVVSAEDDTDTQY
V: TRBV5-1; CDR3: ASSTTGVTDTQY
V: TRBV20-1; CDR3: SASVRDTFNYGYT
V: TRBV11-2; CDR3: ASSQGASPYNEQF
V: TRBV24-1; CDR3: ATSDRLAGYANTGELF
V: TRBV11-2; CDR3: ASTEGYYEQY
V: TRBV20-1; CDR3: SASSTRDNEKLF